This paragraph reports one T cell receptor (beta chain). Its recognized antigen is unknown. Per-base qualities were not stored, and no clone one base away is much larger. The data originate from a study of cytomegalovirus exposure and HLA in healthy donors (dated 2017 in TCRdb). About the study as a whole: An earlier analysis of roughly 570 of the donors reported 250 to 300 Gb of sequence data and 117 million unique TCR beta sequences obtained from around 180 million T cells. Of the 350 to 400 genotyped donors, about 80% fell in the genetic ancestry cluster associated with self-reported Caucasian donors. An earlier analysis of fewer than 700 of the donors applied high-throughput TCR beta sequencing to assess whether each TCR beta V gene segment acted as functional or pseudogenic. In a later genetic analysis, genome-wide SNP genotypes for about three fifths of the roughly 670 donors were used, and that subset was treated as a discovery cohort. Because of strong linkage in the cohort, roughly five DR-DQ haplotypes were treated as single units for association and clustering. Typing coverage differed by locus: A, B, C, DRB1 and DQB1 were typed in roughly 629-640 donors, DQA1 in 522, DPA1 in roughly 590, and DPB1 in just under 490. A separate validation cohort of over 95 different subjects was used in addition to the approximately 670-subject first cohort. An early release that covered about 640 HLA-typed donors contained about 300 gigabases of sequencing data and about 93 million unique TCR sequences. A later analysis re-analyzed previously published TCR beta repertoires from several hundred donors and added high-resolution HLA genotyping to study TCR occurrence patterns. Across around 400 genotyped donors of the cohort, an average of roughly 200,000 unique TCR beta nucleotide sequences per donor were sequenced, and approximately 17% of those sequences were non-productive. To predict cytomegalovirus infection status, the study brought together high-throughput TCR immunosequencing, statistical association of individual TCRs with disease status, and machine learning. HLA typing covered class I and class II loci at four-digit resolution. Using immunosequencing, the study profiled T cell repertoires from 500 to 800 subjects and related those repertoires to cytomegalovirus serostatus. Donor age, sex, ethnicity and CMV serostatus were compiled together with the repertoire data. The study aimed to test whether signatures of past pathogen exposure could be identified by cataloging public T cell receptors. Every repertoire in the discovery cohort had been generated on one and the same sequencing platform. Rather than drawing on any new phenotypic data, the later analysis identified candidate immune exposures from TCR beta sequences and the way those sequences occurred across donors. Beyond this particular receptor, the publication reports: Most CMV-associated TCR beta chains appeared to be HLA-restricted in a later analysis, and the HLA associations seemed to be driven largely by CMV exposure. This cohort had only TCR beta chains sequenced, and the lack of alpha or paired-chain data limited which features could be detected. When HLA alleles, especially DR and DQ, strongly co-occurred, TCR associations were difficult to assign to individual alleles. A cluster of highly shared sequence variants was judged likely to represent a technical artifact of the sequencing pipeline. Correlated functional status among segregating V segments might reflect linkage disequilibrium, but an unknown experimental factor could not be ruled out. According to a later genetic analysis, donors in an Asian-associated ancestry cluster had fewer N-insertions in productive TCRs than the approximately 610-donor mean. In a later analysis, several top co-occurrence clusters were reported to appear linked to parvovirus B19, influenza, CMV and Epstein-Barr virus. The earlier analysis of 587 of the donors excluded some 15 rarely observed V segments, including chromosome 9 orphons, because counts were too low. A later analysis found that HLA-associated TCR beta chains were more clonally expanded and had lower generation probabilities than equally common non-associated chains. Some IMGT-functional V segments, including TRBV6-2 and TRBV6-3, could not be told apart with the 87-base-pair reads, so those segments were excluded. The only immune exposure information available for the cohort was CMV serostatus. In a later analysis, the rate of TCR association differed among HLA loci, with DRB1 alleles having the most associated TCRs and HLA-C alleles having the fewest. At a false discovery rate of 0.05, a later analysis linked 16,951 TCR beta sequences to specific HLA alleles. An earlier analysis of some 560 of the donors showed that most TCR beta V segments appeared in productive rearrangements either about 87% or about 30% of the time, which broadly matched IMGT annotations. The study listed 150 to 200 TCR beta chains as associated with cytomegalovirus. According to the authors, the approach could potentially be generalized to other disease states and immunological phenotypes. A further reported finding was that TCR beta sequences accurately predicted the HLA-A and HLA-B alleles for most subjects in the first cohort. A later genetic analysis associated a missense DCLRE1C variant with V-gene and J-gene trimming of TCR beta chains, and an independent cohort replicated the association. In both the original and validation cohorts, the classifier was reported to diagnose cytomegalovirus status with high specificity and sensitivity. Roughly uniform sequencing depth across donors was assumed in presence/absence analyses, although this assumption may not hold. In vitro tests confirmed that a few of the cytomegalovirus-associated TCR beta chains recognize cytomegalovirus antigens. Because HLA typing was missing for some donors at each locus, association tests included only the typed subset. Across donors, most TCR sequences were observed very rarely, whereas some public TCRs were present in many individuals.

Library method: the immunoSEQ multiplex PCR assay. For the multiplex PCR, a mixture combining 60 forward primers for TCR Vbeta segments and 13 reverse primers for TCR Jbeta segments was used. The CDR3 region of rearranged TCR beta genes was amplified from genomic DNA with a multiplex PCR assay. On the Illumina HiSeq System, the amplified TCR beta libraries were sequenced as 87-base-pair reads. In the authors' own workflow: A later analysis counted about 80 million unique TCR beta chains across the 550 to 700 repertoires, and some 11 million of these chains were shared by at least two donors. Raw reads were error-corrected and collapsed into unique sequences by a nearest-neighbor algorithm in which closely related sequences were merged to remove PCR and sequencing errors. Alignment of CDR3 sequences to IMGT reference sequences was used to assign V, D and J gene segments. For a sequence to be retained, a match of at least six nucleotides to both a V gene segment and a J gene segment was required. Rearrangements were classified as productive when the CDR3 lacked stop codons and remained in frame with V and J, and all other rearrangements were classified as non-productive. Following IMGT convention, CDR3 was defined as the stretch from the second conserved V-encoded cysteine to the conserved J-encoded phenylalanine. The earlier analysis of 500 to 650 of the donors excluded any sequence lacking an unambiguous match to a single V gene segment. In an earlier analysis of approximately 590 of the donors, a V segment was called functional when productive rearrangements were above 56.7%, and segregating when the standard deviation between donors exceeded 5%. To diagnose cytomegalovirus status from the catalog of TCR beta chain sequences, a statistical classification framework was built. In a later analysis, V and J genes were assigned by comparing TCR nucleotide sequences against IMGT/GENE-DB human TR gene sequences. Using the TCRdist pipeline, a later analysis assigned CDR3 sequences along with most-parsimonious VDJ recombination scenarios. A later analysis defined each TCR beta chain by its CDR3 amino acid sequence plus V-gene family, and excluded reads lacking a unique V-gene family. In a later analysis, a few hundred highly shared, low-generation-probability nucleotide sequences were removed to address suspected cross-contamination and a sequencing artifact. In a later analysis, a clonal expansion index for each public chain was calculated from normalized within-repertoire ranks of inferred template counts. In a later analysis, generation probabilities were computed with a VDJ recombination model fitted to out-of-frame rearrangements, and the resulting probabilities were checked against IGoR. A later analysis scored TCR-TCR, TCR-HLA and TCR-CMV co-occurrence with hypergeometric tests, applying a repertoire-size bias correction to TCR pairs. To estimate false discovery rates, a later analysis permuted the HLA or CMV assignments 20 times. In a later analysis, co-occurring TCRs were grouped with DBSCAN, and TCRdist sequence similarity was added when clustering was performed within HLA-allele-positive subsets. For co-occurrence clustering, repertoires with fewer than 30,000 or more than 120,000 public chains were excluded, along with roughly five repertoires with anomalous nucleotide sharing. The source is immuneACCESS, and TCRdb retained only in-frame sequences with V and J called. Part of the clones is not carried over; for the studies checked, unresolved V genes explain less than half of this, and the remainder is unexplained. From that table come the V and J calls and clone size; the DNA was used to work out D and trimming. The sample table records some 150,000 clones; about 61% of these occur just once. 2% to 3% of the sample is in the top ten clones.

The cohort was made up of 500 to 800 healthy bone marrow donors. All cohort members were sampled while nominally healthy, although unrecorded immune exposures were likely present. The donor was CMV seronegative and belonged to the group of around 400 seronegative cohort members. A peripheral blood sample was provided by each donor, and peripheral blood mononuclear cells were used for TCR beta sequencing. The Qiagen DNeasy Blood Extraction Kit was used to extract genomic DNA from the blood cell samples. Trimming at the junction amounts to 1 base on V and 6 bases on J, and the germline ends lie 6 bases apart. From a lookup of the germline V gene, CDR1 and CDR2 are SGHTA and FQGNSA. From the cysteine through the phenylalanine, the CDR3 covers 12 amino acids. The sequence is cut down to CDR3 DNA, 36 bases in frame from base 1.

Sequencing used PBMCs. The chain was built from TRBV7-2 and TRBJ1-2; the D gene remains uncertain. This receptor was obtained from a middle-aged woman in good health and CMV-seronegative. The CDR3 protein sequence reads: CASSLGPNGYTF. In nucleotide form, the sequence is TGTGCCAGCAGCTTAGGCCCTAATGGCTACACCTTC.